Below are 27 T cell receptor beta chains sequenced from a single sample in a study of T cell responses to AZD1222 COVID-19 vaccine. Some clones are missing from TCRdb's copy, which holds only in-frame ones; the method was immunoSEQ multiplex PCR. The repertoire includes around 100,000 clones, roughly nine tenths of them detected once, and 1% to 1.5% sits in the top ten. Sample: peripheral blood, taken on day 0 of AZD1222 vaccination. The receptors shown here come from an adult in good health.

This clone has a handful of counts. The chain combines TRBV7-2 with TRBJ1-6, with TRBD1 identical over 7 bases. The CDR3 runs 13 residues. CDR1 is SGHTA, CDR2 FQGNSA, per germline. The V segment lost 5 bases and the J segment 10 bases; nucleotides outside the gene matches: 5. CDR3 protein: CASSSRQGSPLHF. CDR3 nucleotide sequence: TGTGCCAGCAGCAGTCGACAGGGCTCACCCCTCCACTTT.

The V gene is TRBV19, the J gene TRBJ2-7; weak D call: TRBD2 (5 bases). Trimming removed 3 bases from V and 7 bases from J, with 13 bases in between. The length of the CDR3 is 13 residues. CDR1 and CDR2 from the germline V gene are LNHDA and SQIVND (reference sequence). The CDR3 DNA reads TGTGCCAGTAGTATTGGAGGAGGTCGGGAGCAGTACTTC. Its translation: CASSIGGGREQYF.

The V gene is TRBV9, the J gene TRBJ2-7, with TRBD1 identical over 7 bases. The ends lost 0 bases at V and 3 bases at J; junction bases unmatched: 3. The germline gives CDR1 SGDLS, CDR2 YYNGEE. There are 14 residues in the CDR3. The CDR3 DNA reads as TGTGCCAGCAGCGTAGGGGACAGACTCTACGAGCAGTACTTC. Amino acid sequence: CASSVGDRLYEQYF.

The chain recombines TRBV18 with TRBJ2-7; D gene uncertain. V was trimmed by 6 bases and J by 5 bases, leaving 17 bases between them. There are 14 residues in the CDR3. Germline V gene lookup returns CDR1 KGHSH and CDR2 LQKENI. The CDR3 coding sequence is TGTGCCAGCTCCCCGGCCATCAAGCCCGACGAGCAGTACTTC. It yields the protein CASSPAIKPDEQYF.

The CDR3 region is CASSSGRASYEQYF. The CDR3 DNA reads as TGTGCCAGCAGCAGTGGCAGGGCCTCCTACGAGCAGTACTTC. The chain joins TRBV11-2 to TRBJ2-7; D is perhaps TRBD1 (5 bases). The length of the CDR3 is 14 residues. CDR1 is SGHAT and CDR2 is FQNNGV in the germline V gene. The V end was cut by 5 bases, the J end by 0 bases, with 11 bases between.

The V and J genes are TRBV6-5 and TRBJ2-7; 7 bases agree with TRBD1. In germline, CDR1 is MNHEY, CDR2 SVGAGI. The CDR3 spans 12 residues. The ends lost 2 bases at V and 5 bases at J; junction bases unmatched: 0. CDR3 protein: CASSYDRDEQYF. As DNA, the CDR3 is TGTGCCAGCAGTTACGACAGGGACGAGCAGTACTTC.

This chain joins TRBV6-5 and TRBJ1-6; 7 nucleotides align to TRBD1. The CDR3 spans 15 residues. The germline V gene has CDR1 MNHEY and CDR2 SVGAGI. With 2 bases clipped from V and 9 bases from J, the junction kept 7 bases outside the gene matches. DNA of the CDR3: TGTGCCAGCAGTTACGCGGGACAGTTTACTTCACCCCTCCACTTT. It translates to CASSYAGQFTSPLHF.

The gene calls are TRBV18 and TRBJ2-7; no definite D call. Germline CDR1 KGHSH, CDR2 LQKENI. CDR3 length: 14 residues. The germline V and J ends were trimmed by 2 bases and 0 bases, with 8 bases remaining between them. The CDR3 loop is CASSPGVDSYEQYF. The CDR3 DNA is TGTGCCAGCTCACCAGGTGTCGACTCCTACGAGCAGTACTTC.

The V call is TRBV11-2, the J call TRBJ2-3; 11 bases are a match to TRBD2. J gave up 5 bases and V 2 bases, and 9 bases lay outside the gene matches. Germline lookup yields CDR1 SGHAT and CDR2 FQNNGV. The CDR3 sequence is 17 residues long. The CDR3 reads CASSLLTSGALLDTQYF. The CDR3 DNA follows: TGTGCCAGCAGCTTACTGACTAGCGGGGCCCTTCTAGATACGCAGTATTTT.

The rearrangement uses TRBV28 and TRBJ2-1, with 8 bases lining up with TRBD2. Germline V gene data show CDR1 as MDHEN and CDR2 as SYDVKM. V trimming: 0 bases; J trimming: 5 bases; junction bases outside the gene matches: 6. This CDR3 region has 16 residues. CDR3 loop: CASSLWSGGPDNEQFF. Here the CDR3 DNA reads TGTGCCAGCAGTTTATGGAGCGGGGGCCCTGACAATGAGCAGTTCTTC.

Here the CDR3 DNA reads TGTGCCAGCAGCTTGGTCCCGGGAGGGAACACTGAAGCTTTCTTT. Its translation is CASSLVPGGNTEAFF. This chain connects TRBV5-5 to TRBJ1-1; D is unclear. Trimming took off 0 bases at V and 1 base at J, with 10 bases between the two ends. The CDR3 totals 15 residues. The germline V gene has CDR1 SGHKS and CDR2 YYEKEE (reference sequence).

V and J are TRBV10-2 and TRBJ2-7; possibly TRBD2 for D (6 bases). This CDR3 has 13 amino acids. V lost 9 bases and J lost 5, with 17 bases in between. Looked up from germline, CDR1 is WSHSY and CDR2 is SAAADI. The CDR3 nucleotides are TGCGCCAGTTCCGCAGGTCTAGCGCACGAGCAGTACTTC. Amino acid sequence: CASSAGLAHEQYF.

The chain combines TRBV6-5 with TRBJ1-6; 8 bases align to TRBD1. The CDR3 loop spans 14 amino acids. J lost 8 bases, V lost 4 bases, and 4 bases had no gene match. Germline V gene data show CDR1 as MNHEY and CDR2 as SVGAGI. CDR3 region: CASSWTGQDSPLHF. The CDR3 DNA is TGTGCCAGCAGTTGGACGGGACAGGATTCACCCCTCCACTTT.

The chain is built from TRBV7-9 and TRBJ1-1; 8 bases agree with TRBD1. CDR1 is SEHNR, CDR2 FQNEAQ, per germline (reference sequence). Losses at the gene ends were 5 bases for V and 4 bases for J; bases not matched to a gene: 6. This CDR3 is 14 amino acids long. The CDR3 protein is CASSQPDRGTEAFF. The CDR3 nucleotides read TGTGCCAGCAGCCAACCCGACAGGGGCACTGAAGCTTTCTTT.

The chain uses TRBV5-5 and TRBJ1-2; D is unclear. The ends were cut back, 3 bases at V and 5 bases at J, with 5 bases in the middle. Germline V gives CDR1 SGHKS, CDR2 YYEKEE (reference sequence). This CDR3 spans 11 amino acids. The chain's CDR3 is CASSSTYGYTF. CDR3 coding DNA: TGTGCCAGCAGCTCCACTTATGGCTACACCTTC.

The chain recombines TRBV27 with TRBJ1-1; D possibly corresponds to TRBD1 (5 bases). In germline, CDR1 is MNHEY, CDR2 SMNVEV (reference sequence). Trimming took off 4 bases at V and 3 bases at J, with 12 bases between the two ends. The CDR3 length is 14 residues. CDR3 amino acids: CASSYQGVDTEAFF. Here the CDR3 DNA reads TGTGCCAGCAGTTACCAGGGTGTGGACACTGAAGCTTTCTTT.

The gene calls are TRBV11-2 and TRBJ2-5, with D unclear. V lost 3 bases and J 5 bases, leaving 10 bases between the germline ends. This CDR3 has 13 residues. Per germline, CDR1 SGHAT and CDR2 FQNNGV. CDR3 sequence (DNA): TGTGCCAGCAGCTTCGATCTACGGGAGACCCAGTACTTC. It specifies CASSFDLRETQYF.

The CDR3 is CASSLTGFYGYTF. CDR3 bases: TGTGCCAGCAGCTTAACAGGGTTCTATGGCTACACCTTC. The rearrangement links TRBV6-5 to TRBJ1-2; possibly TRBD1 for D (6 bases). The CDR3 is 13 amino acids. The V gene lost 6 bases and the J gene lost 4 bases, with 12 bases spanning the gap. Germline V gives CDR1 MNHEY, CDR2 SVGAGI.

The rearrangement joins TRBV4-2 to TRBJ1-5, with TRBD1 as a possible D gene (5 bases). CDR1 LGHNA and CDR2 YNFKEQ come from the germline V gene. The V end was cut by 0 bases, the J end by 5 bases, with 11 bases between. This CDR3 is 15 amino acids long. This CDR3 reads CASSQDLGTDQPQHF. For the CDR3, the DNA is TGTGCCAGCAGCCAAGATTTAGGGACCGATCAGCCCCAGCATTTT.

The J gene is TRBJ1-4, the V gene TRBV14; the D is unclear. There are 15 residues in the CDR3. Trimming took off 0 bases at V and 5 bases at J, with 10 bases between the two ends. Germline V gene data show CDR1 as SGHDN and CDR2 as FVKESK. DNA of the CDR3: TGTGCCAGCAGCCAAGAAAACTTACGAAATGAAAAACTGTTTTTT. Translation gives CASSQENLRNEKLFF.

This clone occurred a few times. V usage is TRBV7-2 and J usage is TRBJ2-7; 10 bases align to TRBD2. V trimming: 1 base; J trimming: 5 bases; junction bases outside the gene matches: 8. The CDR3 loop spans 16 amino acids. CDR1 is SGHTA, CDR2 FQGNSA, per germline. The CDR3 nucleotides are TGTGCCAGCAGCTTAGGGCCTAGCGGGGGCTGGAACGAGCAGTACTTC. Its protein product is CASSLGPSGGWNEQYF.

The genes are TRBV18 and TRBJ2-2; unclear D gene. V lost 3 bases, J lost 8 bases, and 13 bases lay in between. CDR1 and CDR2 from the germline V gene are KGHSH and LQKENI. The CDR3 sequence is 14 residues long. The CDR3 loop is CASSPRYTAGELFF. As DNA, the CDR3 is TGTGCCAGCTCACCGAGATATACAGCGGGGGAGCTGTTTTTT.

J is TRBJ1-1 and V is TRBV15; 8 positions match TRBD1. CDR3 size: 13 residues. Germline V gene lookup returns CDR1 LNHNV and CDR2 YYDKDF (reference sequence). With V trimmed by 3 bases and J by 5 bases, 2 bases remained unmatched. CDR3 residues: CATSRTGATEAFF. DNA for the CDR3: TGTGCCACCAGCAGGACAGGGGCTACTGAAGCTTTCTTT.

This chain connects TRBV2 to TRBJ2-7, with 8 bases matching TRBD1. Germline assignment: CDR1 SNHLY and CDR2 FYNNEI. V lost 6 bases to trimming and J lost 5 bases; unmatched junction nucleotides: 3. This CDR3 region has 12 residues. In DNA form, the CDR3 reads TGTGCCAGCAGGGACAGGGTCGACGAGCAGTACTTC. Its protein product is CASRDRVDEQYF.

Only one count was recorded for this clone. The chain employs TRBV19 and TRBJ1-1; D is ambiguous. The CDR3 runs 13 residues. The V gene lost 10 bases and the J gene lost 6 bases, with 18 bases spanning the gap. CDR1 LNHDA and CDR2 SQIVND come from the germline V gene (reference sequence). The CDR3 here is CATQQSYPAEAFF. CDR3 DNA: TGTGCCACACAGCAATCCTACCCAGCTGAAGCTTTCTTT.

This chain links TRBV28 with TRBJ2-2; D unresolved. CDR3 length equals 14 residues. The ends were cut back, 2 bases at V and 7 bases at J, with 11 bases in the middle. CDR1 and CDR2 (germline): MDHEN, SYDVKM. The CDR3 DNA reads as TGTGCCAGCAGTTTAACAGCTCCATACGGGGAGCTGTTTTTT. Its translation: CASSLTAPYGELFF.

V gene TRBV5-1 combines with J gene TRBJ2-1; D ambiguous. This CDR3 comprises 13 residues. With 7 bases removed from V and 3 bases from J, the gap between germline ends came to 11 bases. Germline loops: CDR1 SGHRS, CDR2 YFSETQ. CDR3 region: CASGSRDYNEQFF. In DNA, the CDR3 is TGCGCCAGCGGCTCCAGAGACTACAATGAGCAGTTCTTC.